The subject of this entry is one T cell receptor (beta chain). Sequencing was performed with immunoSEQ multiplex PCR; in TCRdb, only in-frame clones are kept and a portion is missing. The sample records some 300,000 clones, 85% to 95% being singletons. This specimen comes from a study of blood T cell repertoires in COVID-19. Study-wide context: PBMCs, B-cell-depleted T cells, or T cells were the source of the cDNA or gDNA that made up the material.

This CDR3 is built from 14 residues. Germline CDR1 reads SGHRS; CDR2 reads YFSETQ. The germline V and J ends were trimmed by 0 bases and 5 bases, with 8 bases remaining between them. Adults between roughly 18 and 89 years of age took part from 20 to 25 US areas. Allocation to cohorts depended on clinical history reported by the participants. Exposed enrollees encountered a COVID-19 case at some point within 2 weeks before study entry. The chain joins TRBV5-1 to TRBJ2-2, with no clear D. Source material: PBMCs or T cells enriched from blood (not recorded which). The receptor was derived from a woman aged 25 to 39 who had been exposed to COVID-19. The DNA of the CDR3 is TGCGCCAGCAGCTTGGGACTGAATACCGGGGAGCTGTTTTTT. Translated: CASSLGLNTGELFF. Complete variable domain (other parts from reference TRBV5-1 and TRBJ2-2): KAGVTQTPRYLIKTRGQQVTLSCSPISGHRSVSWYQQTPGQGLQFLFEYFSETQRNKGNFPGRFSGRQFSNSRSEMNVSTLELGDSALYLCASSLGLNTGELFFGEGSRLTVL.